The 5 T cell receptor beta chains presented below share a single source sample, sequenced in a study of PD-1 blockade in classical Hodgkin lymphoma (dated by TCRdb to 2018 to 2020). To prepare the library, the immunoSEQ multiplex PCR assay was applied. Imported from immuneACCESS, the table was reduced by TCRdb to in-frame sequences with V and J called. These copies leave out some clones; in studies compared against another copy, an unresolved V gene accounts for under half, and the cause of the remainder is not known. The sample has approximately 22,000 clones on record, roughly 76% of them singletons. The ten largest account for less than 1.5% of the sample. The time point label, as the study defines it: cycle 4 day 1 (C4D1), after 5 to 7 weeks of nivolumab. All trial patients had relapsed after autologous stem cell transplantation, with cohorts A, B and C differing in prior brentuximab vedotin exposure. Magnetic negative selection with a Miltenyi CD4+ T cell isolation kit was used to purify CD4+ T cells from thawed PBMCs.

The source was CD4+ T cells from blood, collected before the fourth cycle of nivolumab. The receptors stem from a human donor with classical Hodgkin lymphoma.

The rearrangement joins TRBV15 to TRBJ1-6; no reliable D call. The CDR3 contains 15 residues. V was trimmed by 5 bases and J by 2 bases, leaving 10 bases between them. Germline V gene data show CDR1 as LNHNV and CDR2 as YYDKDF (reference sequence). CDR3 residues: CATSLGRTYNSPLHF. CDR3 bases: TGTGCCACCAGCTTAGGACGAACCTATAATTCACCCCTCCACTTT. The full variable domain, its missing parts supplied by reference TRBV15 and TRBJ1-6, is DAMVIQNPRYQVTQFGKPVTLSCSQTLNHNVMYWYQQKSSQAPKLLFHYYDKDFNNEADTPDNFQSRRPNTSFCFLDIRSPGLGDTAMYLCATSLGRTYNSPLHFGNGTRLTVT.

The chain combines TRBV9 with TRBJ1-3; perhaps TRBD1 as D (6 bases). The V gene lost 0 bases and the J gene lost 1 base, with 11 bases spanning the gap. CDR1 is SGDLS, CDR2 YYNGEE, per germline. This CDR3 contains 16 residues. DNA for the CDR3: TGTGCCAGCAGCGTAGACAGGAGGGGGTCTGGAAACACCATATATTTT. This codes for CASSVDRRGSGNTIYF. The variable domain in full, completed from reference TRBV9 and TRBJ1-3, reads DSGVTQTPKHLITATGQRVTLRCSPRSGDLSVYWYQQSLDQGLQFLIQYYNGEERAKGNILERFSAQQFPDLHSELNLSSLELGDSALYFCASSVDRRGSGNTIYFGEGSWLTVV.

The CDR3 is CASSQVAGLAGEDTQYF. The DNA for the CDR3 is TGCGCCAGCAGCCAAGTGGCCGGACTAGCTGGGGAAGATACGCAGTATTTT. The rearrangement joins TRBV4-1 to TRBJ2-3; 8 bases are a match to TRBD2. The germline V gene encodes CDR1 MGHRA and CDR2 YSYEKL. This CDR3 is 17 amino acids long. V lost 1 base to trimming and J lost 5 bases; unmatched junction nucleotides: 11.

V usage is TRBV11-3 and J usage is TRBJ2-1; 10 positions agree with TRBD2. The ends lost 5 bases at V and 0 bases at J; junction bases unmatched: 1. Germline-derived CDR1 and CDR2 are SGHNT and YENEEA. The CDR3 is made up of 15 amino acids. The CDR3: CASSPSGGSYNEQFF. The CDR3 DNA follows: TGTGCCAGCAGCCCTAGCGGGGGCTCCTACAATGAGCAGTTCTTC.

This chain links TRBV15 with TRBJ1-2, with 9 bases aligning to TRBD1. This CDR3 is 15 amino acids long. The J segment lost 8 bases and the V segment lost 1 base, leaving 8 bases of the junction unmatched. The germline CDR1 and CDR2 sequences are LNHNV and YYDKDF (reference sequence). CDR3 sequence reads: CATSRVEQGANGYTF. DNA for the CDR3: TGTGCCACCAGCAGAGTAGAACAGGGGGCAAACGGCTACACCTTC.